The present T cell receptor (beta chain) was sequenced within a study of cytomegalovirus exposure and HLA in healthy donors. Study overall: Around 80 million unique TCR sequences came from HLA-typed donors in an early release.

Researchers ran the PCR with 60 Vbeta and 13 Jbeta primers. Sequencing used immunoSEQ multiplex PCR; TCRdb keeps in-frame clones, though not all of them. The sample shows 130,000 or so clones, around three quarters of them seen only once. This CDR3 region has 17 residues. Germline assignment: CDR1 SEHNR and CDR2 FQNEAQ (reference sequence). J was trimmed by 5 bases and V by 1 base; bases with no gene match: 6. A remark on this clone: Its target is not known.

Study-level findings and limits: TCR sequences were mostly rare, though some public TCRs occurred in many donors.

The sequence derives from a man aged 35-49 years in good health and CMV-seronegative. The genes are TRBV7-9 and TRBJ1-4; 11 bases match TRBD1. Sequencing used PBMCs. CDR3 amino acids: CASSLDPDRGRNEKLFF. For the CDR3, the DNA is TGTGCCAGCAGCTTAGATCCGGACAGGGGGCGGAATGAAAAACTGTTTTTT. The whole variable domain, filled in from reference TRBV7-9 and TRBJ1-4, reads DTGVSQNPRHKITKRGQNVTFRCDPISEHNRLYWYRQTLGQGPEFLTYFQNEAQLEKSRLLSDRFSAERPKGSFSTLEIQRTEQGDSAMYLCASSLDPDRGRNEKLFFGSGTQLSVL.